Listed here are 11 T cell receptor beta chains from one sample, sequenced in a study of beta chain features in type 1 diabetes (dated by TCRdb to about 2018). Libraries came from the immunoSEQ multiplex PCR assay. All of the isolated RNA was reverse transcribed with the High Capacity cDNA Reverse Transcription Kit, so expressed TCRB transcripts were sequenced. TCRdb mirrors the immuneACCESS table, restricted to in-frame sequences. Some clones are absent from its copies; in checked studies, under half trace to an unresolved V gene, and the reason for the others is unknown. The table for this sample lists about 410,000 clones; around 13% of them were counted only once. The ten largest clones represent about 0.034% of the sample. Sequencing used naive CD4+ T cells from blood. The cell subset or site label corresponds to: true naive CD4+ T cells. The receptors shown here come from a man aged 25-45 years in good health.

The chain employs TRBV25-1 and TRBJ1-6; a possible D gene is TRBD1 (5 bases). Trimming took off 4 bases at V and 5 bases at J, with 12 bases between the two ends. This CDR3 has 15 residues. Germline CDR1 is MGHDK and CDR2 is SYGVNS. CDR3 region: CASSGTTVNNSPLHF. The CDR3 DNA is TGTGCCAGCAGTGGGACGACAGTAAATAATTCACCCCTCCACTTT.

The CDR3 DNA reads as TGTGCCAGCAGGGTGGCGGTAGATTCTGGCATTCAGTACTTC. Translated: CASRVAVDSGIQYF. This chain connects TRBV2 to TRBJ2-4; the D is unclear. The CDR3 sequence is 14 residues long. Trimming stripped 6 bases from V and 9 bases from J, with 18 bases between. Germline values: CDR1 SNHLY, CDR2 FYNNEI.

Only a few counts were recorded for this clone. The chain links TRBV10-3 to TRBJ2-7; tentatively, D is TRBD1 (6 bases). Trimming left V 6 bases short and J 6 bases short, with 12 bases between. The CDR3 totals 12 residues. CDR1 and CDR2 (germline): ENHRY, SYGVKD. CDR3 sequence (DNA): TGTGCCATCAGGGGGACAACCCCCGAGCAGTACGTC. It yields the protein CAIRGTTPEQYV.

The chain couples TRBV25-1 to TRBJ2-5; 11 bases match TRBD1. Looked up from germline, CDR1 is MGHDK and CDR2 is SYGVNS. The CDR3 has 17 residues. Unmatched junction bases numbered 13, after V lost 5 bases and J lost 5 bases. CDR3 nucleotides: TGTGCCAGCAGTACCCAACGGGACAGGGGGTTTGAGGAGACCCAGTACTTC. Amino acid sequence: CASSTQRDRGFEETQYF.

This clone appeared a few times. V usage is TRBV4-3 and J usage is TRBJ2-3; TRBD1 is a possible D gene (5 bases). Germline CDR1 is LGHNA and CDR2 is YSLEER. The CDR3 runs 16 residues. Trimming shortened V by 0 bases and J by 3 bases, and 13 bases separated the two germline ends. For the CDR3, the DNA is TGCGCCAGCAGCCAAGAGGCGGCAGGGCTTACAGATACGCAGTATTTT. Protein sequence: CASSQEAAGLTDTQYF.

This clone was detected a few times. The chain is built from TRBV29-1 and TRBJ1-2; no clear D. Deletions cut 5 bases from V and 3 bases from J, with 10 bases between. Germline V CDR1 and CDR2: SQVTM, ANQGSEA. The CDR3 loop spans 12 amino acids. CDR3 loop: CSVTYYDYGYTF. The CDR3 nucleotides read TGCAGCGTTACGTACTATGACTATGGCTACACCTTC.

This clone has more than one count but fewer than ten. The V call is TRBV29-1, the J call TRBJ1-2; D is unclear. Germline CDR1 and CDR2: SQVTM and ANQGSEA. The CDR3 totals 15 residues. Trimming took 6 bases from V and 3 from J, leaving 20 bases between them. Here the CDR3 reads CSVGLIMGRDYGYTF. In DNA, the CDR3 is TGCAGCGTGGGCCTCATAATGGGCCGAGACTATGGCTACACCTTC. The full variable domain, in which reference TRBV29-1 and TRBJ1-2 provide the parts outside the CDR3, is SAVISQKPSRDICQRGTSLTIQCQVDSQVTMMFWYRQQPGQSLTLIATANQGSEATYESGFVIDKFPISRPNLTFSTLTVSNMSPEDSSIYLCSVGLIMGRDYGYTFGSGTRLTVV.

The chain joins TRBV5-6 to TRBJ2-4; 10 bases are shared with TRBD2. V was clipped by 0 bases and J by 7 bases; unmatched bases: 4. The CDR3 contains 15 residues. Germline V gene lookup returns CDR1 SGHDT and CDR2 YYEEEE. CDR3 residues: CASSLASGGGNIQYF. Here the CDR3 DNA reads TGTGCCAGCAGCTTGGCTAGCGGGGGAGGGAACATTCAGTACTTC.

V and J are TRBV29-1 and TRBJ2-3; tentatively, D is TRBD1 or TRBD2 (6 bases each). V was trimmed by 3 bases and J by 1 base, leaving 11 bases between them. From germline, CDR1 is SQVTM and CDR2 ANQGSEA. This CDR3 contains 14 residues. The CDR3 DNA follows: TGCAGCGTTGATCCGGGGGCCCGCACAGATACGCAGTATTTT. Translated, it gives CSVDPGARTDTQYF.

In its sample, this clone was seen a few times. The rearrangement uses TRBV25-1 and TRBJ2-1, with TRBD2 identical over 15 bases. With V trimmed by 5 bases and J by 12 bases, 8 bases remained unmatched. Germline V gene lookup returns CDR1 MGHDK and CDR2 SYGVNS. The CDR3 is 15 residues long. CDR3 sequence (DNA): TGTGCCAGCAGTCCCCCAGGACTAGCGGGAGGGGGGCAGTTCTTC. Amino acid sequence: CASSPPGLAGGGQFF.

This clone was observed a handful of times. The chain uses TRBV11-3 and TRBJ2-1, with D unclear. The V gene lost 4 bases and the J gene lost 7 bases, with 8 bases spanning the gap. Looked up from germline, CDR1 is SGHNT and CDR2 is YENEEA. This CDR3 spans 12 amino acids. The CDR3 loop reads CASSSTLNEQFF. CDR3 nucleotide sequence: TGTGCCAGCAGCTCTACCTTAAATGAGCAGTTCTTC.